This entry features one TCR beta chain sequence. Assay used: immunoSEQ multiplex PCR; TCRdb lists only in-frame clones, some missing. The table has under 450,000 clones, less than 90% seen once. The sample belongs to a study of blood T cell repertoires in COVID-19. Trimming left V 3 bases short and J 10 bases short, with 18 bases between. CDR3 length: 14 residues. Germline CDR1 reads KGHSH; CDR2 reads LQKENI. This sequence was found in a woman aged 50 to 60 who had recovered from COVID-19. The specimen was PBMCs or T cells enriched from blood (not recorded which). The V and J genes are TRBV18 and TRBJ1-2; weak D call: TRBD1 (6 bases). CDR3 in amino acids: CASSPARDTVPYTF. CDR3 DNA sequence: TGTGCCAGCTCACCCGCTCGGGACACTGTCCCCTACACCTTC.